These 13 T cell receptor beta chains share one sample of origin, sequenced in a study of radiotherapy plus CTLA-4 blockade in lung cancer. Generated by immunoSEQ multiplex PCR, the TCRdb table keeps only in-frame clones and is missing some. The table has 35,000 to 45,000 clones, roughly four fifths seen once. The material was peripheral blood, obtained from a patient treated with radiotherapy plus ipilimumab. The receptors here all came from a human donor with non-small cell lung cancer whose response to radiotherapy plus ipilimumab could not be evaluated.

The J gene is TRBJ2-2, the V gene TRBV19; D is perhaps TRBD1 (5 bases). The germline CDR1 and CDR2 sequences are LNHDA and SQIVND (reference sequence). The CDR3 has 14 amino acids. The V gene lost 5 bases and the J gene lost 5 bases, with 12 bases spanning the gap. CDR3 region: CASSASGFTGELFF. For the CDR3, the DNA is TGTGCCAGTAGTGCTTCAGGGTTTACCGGGGAGCTGTTTTTT.

The chain joins TRBV10-2 to TRBJ2-7, with 8 nucleotides matching TRBD2. This CDR3 comprises 15 residues. The germline V gene encodes CDR1 WSHSY and CDR2 SAAADI. Trimming at V came to 3 bases and at J to 3 bases, leaving 7 bases not matched to a gene. CDR3 in DNA: TGCGCCAGCAGTGATCCAGCGGGAGAAGGCTACGAGCAGTACTTC. Its translation: CASSDPAGEGYEQYF.

This chain connects TRBV4-2 to TRBJ2-7, with TRBD2 matching 9 bases. The V gene end was trimmed by 0 bases and the J gene end by 2 bases; junction bases not matched to a gene: 2. The CDR3 is 15 amino acids. Germline V CDR1 and CDR2: LGHNA, YNFKEQ. CDR3 loop: CASSQETSGTYEQYF. In DNA form, the CDR3 reads TGTGCCAGCAGCCAAGAGACTAGCGGAACCTACGAGCAGTACTTC.

The chain is built from TRBV9 and TRBJ2-7; perhaps TRBD2 as D (6 bases). Germline-derived CDR1 and CDR2 are SGDLS and YYNGEE. V was pared by 10 bases and J by 1 base, with 21 bases between. The CDR3 is 15 amino acids. CDR3 in DNA: TGTGCCTGCCGGGACTTCCCTCTGAGTTCCTACGAGCAGTACTTC. Its protein product is CACRDFPLSSYEQYF.

The chain has TRBV6-6 and TRBJ1-2; TRBD1 is a possible D gene (5 bases). The CDR3 sequence is 14 residues long. The germline V gene has CDR1 MNHNY and CDR2 SVGAGI (reference sequence). Trimming cost V 2 bases and J 8 bases, with 15 bases left between them. CDR3 in amino acids: CASSYPDRFEGYTF. In DNA form, the CDR3 reads TGTGCCAGCAGTTACCCTGACAGATTTGAAGGCTACACCTTC.

The J gene is TRBJ2-5, the V gene TRBV9; D may be TRBD1 (9 bases). CDR1 and CDR2 (germline): SGDLS, YYNGEE. The CDR3 covers 17 residues. Deletions cut 5 bases from V and 2 bases from J, with 22 bases between. Written as DNA, the CDR3 is TGTGCCAGCAGTCCCCGGGGGGGACAGGGCTATCAAGAGACCCAGTACTTC. The encoded protein is CASSPRGGQGYQETQYF.

V gene TRBV18 combines with J gene TRBJ2-7; possible D gene TRBD1, 5 bases. Germline CDR1 KGHSH, CDR2 LQKENI. The CDR3 extends over 15 amino acids. Trimming stripped 6 bases from V and 0 bases from J, with 15 bases between. This CDR3 reads CASSPDSLYSYEQYF. CDR3 in DNA: TGTGCCAGCTCTCCCGACAGCTTATACTCCTACGAGCAGTACTTC.

The chain uses TRBV7-2 and TRBJ1-6, with 9 bases that match TRBD1. With 1 base clipped from V and 13 bases from J, the junction kept 5 bases outside the gene matches. The CDR3 extends over 14 amino acids. CDR1 is SGHTA and CDR2 is FQGNSA in the germline V gene. The DNA for the CDR3 is TGTGCCAGCAGCTTAGGGACAGGGGATTTGCCCCTCCACTTT. It is translated as CASSLGTGDLPLHF.

The V and J genes are TRBV4-3 and TRBJ2-5; the D gene is possibly TRBD2 (6 bases). V lost 0 bases and J 5 bases, leaving 13 bases between the germline ends. Germline V gene data show CDR1 as LGHNA and CDR2 as YSLEER. The CDR3 covers 15 residues. CDR3 nucleotides: TGCGCCAGCAGCCAAGATGCGCGGGGACGGGAGACCCAGTACTTC. Protein: CASSQDARGRETQYF.

J is TRBJ2-2 and V is TRBV11-1, with D uncertain. CDR3 size: 16 residues. Trimming pared 2 bases from V and 0 bases from J, leaving 10 bases between. The germline V gene has CDR1 SGHAT and CDR2 FQDESV (reference sequence). The CDR3 is CASSLSVVANTGELFF. The CDR3 nucleotides read TGTGCCAGCAGCTTATCCGTCGTTGCGAACACCGGGGAGCTGTTTTTT.

This chain connects TRBV6-1 to TRBJ1-2; 7 nucleotides align to TRBD1. The CDR3 runs 14 residues. The V gene end was trimmed by 7 bases and the J gene end by 8 bases; junction bases not matched to a gene: 13. CDR1 MNHNS and CDR2 SASEGT come from the germline V gene. The CDR3 here is CASNPIDRVIGYTF. The CDR3 nucleotides are TGTGCCAGCAACCCCATCGACAGGGTGATCGGCTACACCTTC.

The chain couples TRBV19 to TRBJ1-3, with D perhaps TRBD1 (6 bases). Trimming pared 7 bases from V and 0 bases from J, leaving 25 bases between. In germline, CDR1 is LNHDA, CDR2 SQIVND (reference sequence). The length of the CDR3 is 19 residues. This chain's CDR3 is CASIPAGGPLRSSGNTIYF. In DNA form, the CDR3 reads TGTGCCAGTATCCCTGCCGGGGGGCCCCTCCGATCCTCTGGAAACACCATATATTTT. The variable domain in full, with the rest retrieved from reference TRBV19 and TRBJ1-3, is DGGITQSPKYLFRKEGQNVTLSCEQNLNHDAMYWYRQDPGQGLRLIYYSQIVNDFQKGDIAEGYSVSREKKESFPLTVTSAQKNPTAFYLCASIPAGGPLRSSGNTIYFGEGSWLTVV.

The V gene is TRBV11-3, the J gene TRBJ2-2, with D maybe TRBD2 (5 bases). Trimming took 5 bases from V and 0 from J, leaving 10 bases between them. The CDR3 extends over 15 amino acids. Germline values: CDR1 SGHNT, CDR2 YENEEA. The CDR3 spells CASSPGLSNTGELFF. The CDR3 region has the DNA TGTGCCAGCAGCCCTGGACTGTCGAACACCGGGGAGCTGTTTTTT.